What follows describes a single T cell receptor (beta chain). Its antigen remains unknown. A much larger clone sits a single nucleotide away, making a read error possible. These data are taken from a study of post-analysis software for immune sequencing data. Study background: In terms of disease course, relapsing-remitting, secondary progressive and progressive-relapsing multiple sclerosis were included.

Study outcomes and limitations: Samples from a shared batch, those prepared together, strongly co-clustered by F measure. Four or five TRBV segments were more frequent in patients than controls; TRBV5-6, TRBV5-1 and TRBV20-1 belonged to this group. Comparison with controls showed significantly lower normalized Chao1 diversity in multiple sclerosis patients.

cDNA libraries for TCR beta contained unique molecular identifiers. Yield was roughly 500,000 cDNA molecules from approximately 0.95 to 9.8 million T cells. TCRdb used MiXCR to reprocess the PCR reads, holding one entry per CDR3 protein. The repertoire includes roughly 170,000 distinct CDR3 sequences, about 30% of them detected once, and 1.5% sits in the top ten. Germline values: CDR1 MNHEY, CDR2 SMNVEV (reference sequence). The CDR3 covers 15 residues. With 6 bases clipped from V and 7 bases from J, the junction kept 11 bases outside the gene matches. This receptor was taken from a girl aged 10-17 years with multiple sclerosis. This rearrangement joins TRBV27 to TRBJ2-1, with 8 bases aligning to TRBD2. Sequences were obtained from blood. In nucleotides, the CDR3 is TGTGCCAGCAGCCGAAGGGGACTAGTGTCAAATGAGCAGTTCTTC. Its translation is CASSRRGLVSNEQFF.